This T cell receptor (beta chain) comes out of a study of blood T cells in healthy people across ages. A sample-barcoded 5' primer and a J-beta primer mix were used in a second PCR of about 7 to 11 cycles. MiXCR, applied by TCRdb to the 5' RACE reads, yields one record per CDR3 protein. Of fewer than 700,000 distinct CDR3 sequences listed, about 45% are singletons. Investigators took about 9.2 milliliters of peripheral blood from every donor. Findings and caveats of the study: More naive CD4+ cells and higher diversity marked long-lived donors relative to aged donors. Per million T cells, TCR beta diversity dropped about linearly as age rose.

As concerns this clonotype: Its antigen remains unknown.

The length of the CDR3 is 15 residues. V was pared by 5 bases and J by 2 bases, with 15 bases between. The germline V gene encodes CDR1 SGHNT and CDR2 YYREEE (reference sequence). The chain joins TRBV5-4 to TRBJ2-3; TRBD1 is a possible D gene (6 bases). Material for sequencing was blood. This receptor was identified in an elderly man in good health. The CDR3 DNA sequence: TGTGCCAGCAGGGACGAGGACAGAATCACAGATACGCAGTATTTT. This translates into CASRDEDRITDTQYF.